The 23 T cell receptor beta chains reported below all come from one sample, sequenced in a study of blood T cell repertoires in COVID-19 (dated by TCRdb to 2020 to 2022). The library was produced with the immunoSEQ multiplex PCR assay. TCRdb limited this immuneACCESS table to in-frame rearrangements with V and J called. A share of clones is missing; checked studies link under half to unresolved V genes, and the rest is unexplained. This sample holds about 55,000 clones; 87% were observed only once. The ten largest clonotypes hold 3.5% to 4% of the sample. Source material: peripheral blood. Receptor source: a middle-aged man with COVID-19, enrolled during active disease.

This chain joins TRBV20-1 and TRBJ2-1; weak D call: TRBD1 (6 bases). The CDR3 has 12 residues. CDR1 is DFQATT, CDR2 SNEGSKA, per germline (reference sequence). V was pared by 3 bases and J by 8 bases, with 11 bases between. The CDR3 sequence: CSASWGPDEQFF. Written as DNA, the CDR3 is TGCAGTGCTAGTTGGGGGCCGGATGAGCAGTTCTTC.

This rearrangement joins TRBV28 to TRBJ2-5; D is unclear. Germline V lookup: CDR1 MDHEN, CDR2 SYDVKM. This CDR3 is built from 15 residues. Trimming stripped 2 bases from V and 2 bases from J, with 12 bases between. CDR3 sequence (DNA): TGTGCCAGCAGTTTAATTCTTAGTTCGCAAGAGACCCAGTACTTC. It yields the protein CASSLILSSQETQYF.

This chain connects TRBV7-2 to TRBJ2-1; D unresolved. Trimming removed 7 bases at V and 7 bases at J, with 29 bases between. The CDR3 is 18 residues long. Germline V lookup: CDR1 SGHTA, CDR2 FQGNSA. The CDR3 sequence is CASTSPYAWAVLRNEQFF. The CDR3 nucleotides are TGTGCCAGCACTTCCCCCTATGCATGGGCAGTACTTCGAAATGAGCAGTTCTTC.

The chain carries TRBV19 and TRBJ1-5; weak D call: TRBD1 (5 bases). This CDR3 has 15 residues. Germline V gives CDR1 LNHDA, CDR2 SQIVND (reference sequence). The V end was cut by 8 bases, the J end by 7 bases, with 21 bases between. The CDR3 protein is CASHSMGGVGQPQHF. The CDR3 nucleotides are TGTGCCAGTCATTCCATGGGGGGTGTGGGACAGCCCCAGCATTTT.

This CDR3 is CASSLLAGDQETQYF. CDR3 DNA: TGTGCCAGCAGCTTATTAGCGGGAGACCAAGAGACCCAGTACTTC. This chain uses TRBV7-9 with TRBJ2-5, with 9 bases aligning to TRBD2. The germline V gene encodes CDR1 SEHNR and CDR2 FQNEAQ (reference sequence). J lost 0 bases, V lost 2 bases, and 1 base had no gene match. This CDR3 has 15 amino acids.

This clone was counted between two and nine times. The chain links TRBV29-1 to TRBJ1-2; 7 bases match TRBD1. The CDR3 covers 14 residues. V shed 7 bases and J 3 bases; nucleotides not matched to a gene: 11. In germline, CDR1 is SQVTM, CDR2 ANQGSEA. The CDR3 is CSAGNRGTDYGYTF. Written as DNA, the CDR3 is TGCAGCGCTGGGAATCGAGGGACAGACTATGGCTACACCTTC.

The V call is TRBV30, the J call TRBJ1-2, with TRBD1 matching 7 bases. Germline V gene lookup returns CDR1 GTSNPN and CDR2 SVGIG (reference sequence). With 0 bases clipped from V and 6 bases from J, the junction kept 4 bases outside the gene matches. There are 13 residues in the CDR3. CDR3 residues: CAWSVTGVDGYTF. In DNA form, the CDR3 reads TGTGCCTGGAGTGTAACAGGGGTGGATGGCTACACCTTC.

The chain combines TRBV27 with TRBJ1-4, with D maybe TRBD1 (5 bases). The CDR3 is 15 amino acids. The V gene lost 5 bases and the J gene lost 4 bases, with 14 bases spanning the gap. CDR1 is MNHEY, CDR2 SMNVEV, per germline (reference sequence). The CDR3, as DNA: TGTGCCAGCAGTGCTGCGGCAGGGCTTAATGAAAAACTGTTTTTT. It specifies CASSAAAGLNEKLFF.

This chain joins TRBV5-6 and TRBJ2-2; 11 bases agree with TRBD1. The CDR3 loop spans 16 amino acids. The germline V gene has CDR1 SGHDT and CDR2 YYEEEE. J was trimmed by 2 bases and V by 3 bases; bases with no gene match: 3. CDR3 in amino acids: CASSWGTGGNTGELFF. The DNA of the CDR3 is TGTGCCAGCAGCTGGGGGACAGGGGGTAACACCGGGGAGCTGTTTTTT. Full variable domain (missing parts from reference TRBV5-6 and TRBJ2-2): DAGVTQSPTHLIKTRGQQVTLRCSPKSGHDTVSWYQQALGQGPQFIFQYYEEEERQRGNFPDRFSGHQFPNYSSELNVNALLLGDSALYLCASSWGTGGNTGELFFGEGSRLTVL.

CDR3 protein: CASSLAGETQYF. The CDR3 DNA reads TGCGCCAGCAGCTTGGCAGGAGAGACCCAGTACTTC. The chain uses TRBV5-1 and TRBJ2-5, with D hard to call. The CDR3 is 12 amino acids. Germline-derived CDR1 and CDR2 are SGHRS and YFSETQ. V was trimmed by 0 bases and J by 4 bases, leaving 4 bases between them.

This clone has just one count. V gene TRBV7-9 combines with J gene TRBJ2-7; possible D gene TRBD1, 6 bases. Per the germline V gene, CDR1 is SEHNR and CDR2 is FQNEAQ (reference sequence). V was cut by 6 bases and J by 2 bases, with 14 bases left in between. There are 14 residues in the CDR3. CDR3 nucleotide sequence: TGTGCCAGCAGTCGGGCAGGGGATGCCTACGAGCAGTACTTC. Amino acid sequence: CASSRAGDAYEQYF.

The chain employs TRBV27 and TRBJ2-3; TRBD2 might be the D (5 bases). The length of the CDR3 is 15 residues. Per the germline V gene, CDR1 is MNHEY and CDR2 is SMNVEV (reference sequence). V was trimmed by 2 bases and J by 4 bases, leaving 13 bases between them. The CDR3 DNA is TGTGCCAGCAGTTTAGATCGGGATGGCGCAGATACGCAGTATTTT. Its protein product is CASSLDRDGADTQYF.

The chain joins TRBV2 to TRBJ2-4; D may be TRBD1 (5 bases). The CDR3 runs 16 residues. Germline V gene data show CDR1 as SNHLY and CDR2 as FYNNEI. V dropped 6 bases and J dropped 3 bases, with 18 bases sitting between them. This CDR3 is CASREIRVNDKNIQYF. CDR3 in DNA: TGTGCCAGCAGAGAAATCAGGGTAAACGACAAAAACATTCAGTACTTC.

This chain connects TRBV19 to TRBJ1-2, with a possible D match to TRBD1 (5 bases). The ends were cut back, 3 bases at V and 4 bases at J, with 9 bases in the middle. The length of the CDR3 is 13 residues. Germline V CDR1 and CDR2: LNHDA, SQIVND (reference sequence). This chain's CDR3 is CASSISGRYGYTF. Here the CDR3 DNA reads TGTGCCAGTAGTATTTCAGGGCGCTATGGCTACACCTTC.

The rearrangement joins TRBV5-4 to TRBJ1-6; D is perhaps TRBD1 (5 bases). V lost 6 bases, J lost 7 bases, and 11 bases lay in between. This CDR3 has 13 residues. CDR1 and CDR2 (germline): SGHNT, YYREEE (reference sequence). The CDR3 bases are TGTGCCAGCACCTGGGGGGAGAATTCACCCCTCCACTTT. It is translated as CASTWGENSPLHF.

The chain employs TRBV11-2 and TRBJ2-1; 12 nucleotides agree with TRBD2. The J segment lost 7 bases and the V segment lost 7 bases, leaving 5 bases of the junction unmatched. The germline gives CDR1 SGHAT, CDR2 FQNNGV. The CDR3 spans 14 residues. CDR3 in amino acids: CASMRLAGVNEQFF. CDR3 nucleotides: TGTGCCAGCATGAGACTAGCGGGGGTAAATGAGCAGTTCTTC.

This chain links TRBV19 with TRBJ2-2; 11 bases line up with TRBD2. This CDR3 has 14 residues. V shed 6 bases, J shed 6 bases, and the junction held 3 bases outside the gene matches. The germline CDR1 and CDR2 sequences are LNHDA and SQIVND (reference sequence). CDR3 region: CASRVLAGAGELFF. The CDR3 DNA follows: TGTGCCAGTAGAGTACTAGCGGGAGCCGGGGAGCTGTTTTTT.

Only a few counts were recorded for this clone. CDR3 sequence: CATSRQGLQETQYF. In nucleotides, the CDR3 is TGTGCCACCAGCAGACAGGGGCTACAAGAGACCCAGTACTTC. V is TRBV15 and J is TRBJ2-5; D is perhaps TRBD1 (6 bases). Per the germline V gene, CDR1 is LNHNV and CDR2 is YYDKDF (reference sequence). There are 14 residues in the CDR3. V lost 2 bases, J lost 2 bases, and 9 bases lay in between.

Regarding this clone: The same CDR3 is also encoded by other DNA sequences in this sample. The V call is TRBV10-3, the J call TRBJ1-5; the match to TRBD1 covers 9 bases. The CDR3 contains 15 residues. Germline CDR1 and CDR2: ENHRY and SYGVKD. J gave up 7 bases and V 6 bases, and 10 bases lay outside the gene matches. The CDR3: CAISEPGQGSQPQHF. CDR3 bases: TGTGCCATCAGCGAGCCGGGACAGGGAAGCCAGCCCCAGCATTTT.

V gene TRBV5-1 combines with J gene TRBJ1-2; D gene ambiguous. CDR1 SGHRS and CDR2 YFSETQ come from the germline V gene. The V and J ends lost 0 bases and 8 bases respectively, with 8 bases between them. This CDR3 has 12 residues. The CDR3 spells CASSLASEGYTF. CDR3 bases: TGCGCCAGCAGCTTGGCCAGCGAAGGCTACACCTTC.

The J gene is TRBJ2-7, the V gene TRBV12-3 or TRBV12-4; D gene unclear. Trimming took 4 bases from V and 5 from J, leaving 12 bases between them. CDR3 length: 13 residues. The CDR3 is CASSSEVWNEQYF. The CDR3 nucleotides read TGTGCCAGCAGTTCAGAGGTGTGGAACGAGCAGTACTTC.

This chain connects TRBV12-3 or TRBV12-4 to TRBJ1-1; TRBD1 matches 7 bases. The CDR3 is 13 amino acids. V gave up 6 bases and J gave up 0 bases; unmatched junction bases: 1. CDR3 in amino acids: CASRTGLNTEAFF. Written as DNA, the CDR3 is TGTGCCAGCAGGACAGGGTTGAACACTGAAGCTTTCTTT.

This clone was counted a single time. The rearrangement links TRBV5-1 to TRBJ1-2; 10 bases map to TRBD1. This CDR3 contains 14 residues. V dropped 5 bases and J dropped 8; count of bases not matched to a gene: 9. Germline V CDR1 and CDR2: SGHRS, YFSETQ. CDR3 in DNA: TGCGCCAGCAGGGTCGGACAGGGGGTGTCCGGCTACACCTTC. Its translation is CASRVGQGVSGYTF.